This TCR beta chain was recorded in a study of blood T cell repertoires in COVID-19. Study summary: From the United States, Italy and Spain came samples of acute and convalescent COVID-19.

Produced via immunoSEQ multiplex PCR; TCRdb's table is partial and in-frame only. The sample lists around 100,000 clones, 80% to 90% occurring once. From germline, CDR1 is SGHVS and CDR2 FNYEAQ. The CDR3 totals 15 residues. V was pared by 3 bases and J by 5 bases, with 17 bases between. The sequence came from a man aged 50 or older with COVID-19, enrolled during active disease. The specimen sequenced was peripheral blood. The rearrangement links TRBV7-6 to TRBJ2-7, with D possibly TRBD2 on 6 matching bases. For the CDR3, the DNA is TGTGCCAGCAGCTTCGGATTCGCTCCGGGGGACGAGCAGTACTTC. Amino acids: CASSFGFAPGDEQYF.